This TCR beta chain was observed in a study of blood T cells in healthy people across ages. Broader study findings: Long-lived and aged donors differed, with more naive CD4+ cells and higher diversity in the long-lived.

PCR was performed a second time for about 6 to 12 cycles using a sample-barcoded 5' primer and a J-beta primer mix. TCRdb used MiXCR to reprocess the 5' RACE reads, holding one entry per CDR3 protein. The sample lists around 620,000 distinct CDR3 sequences; 27% were seen once. Note on this clonotype: The antigen remains unidentified.

This TCR was sampled from a woman aged 70-85 years in good health. The sample taken for sequencing was blood.

In DNA form, the CDR3 reads TGTGCCAGCAGTCTTCGGGACTCTCCCACCAATACGCAGTATTTT. Translated, it gives CASSLRDSPTNTQYF. V gene TRBV6-1 combines with J gene TRBJ2-3, with a possible D match to TRBD2 (6 bases). The V and J ends lost 5 bases and 7 bases respectively, with 19 bases between them. This CDR3 contains 15 residues. Germline V gives CDR1 MNHNS, CDR2 SASEGT.